A selection of T cell receptor beta chains follows, all from one sample in a study of long-term antiretroviral therapy in people with HIV. Method: immunoSEQ multiplex PCR; TCRdb's copy keeps in-frame clones and lacks some. The table has about 30,000 clones, roughly 78% seen once; the top ten hold roughly 8.8%. Sequencing was performed on unsorted PBMCs, taken 1.5 years before starting antiretroviral therapy. These receptors all stem from a young man with HIV. Both conserved end residues are part of each CDR3. The order of the fields is J gene, clone size, V gene, D gene, CDR3 protein, CDR3 DNA. A D gene is named only where the DNA matches it firmly. Expanded clones are given a class, and other clones once, few, many or no size at all.

J gene: TRBJ2-7; clone size: once; V gene: TRBV28; D gene: TRBD1; CDR3 protein: CASSSKTGNYEQYF; CDR3 DNA: TGTGCCAGCAGTTCTAAGACAGGGAACTACGAGCAGTACTTC
J gene: TRBJ1-3; clone size: .; V gene: TRBV5-4; D gene: .; CDR3 protein: CASSLDQASSGNTIYF; CDR3 DNA: TGTGCCAGCAGCTTGGACCAGGCCAGCTCTGGAAACACCATATATTTT
J gene: TRBJ2-3; clone size: once; V gene: TRBV6-1; D gene: .; CDR3 protein: CASSDLLGGTDTQYF; CDR3 DNA: TGTGCCAGCAGTGATTTGTTAGGGGGCACAGATACGCAGTATTTT
J gene: TRBJ1-2; clone size: .; V gene: TRBV7-9; D gene: TRBD1; CDR3 protein: CASSLGQNNYGYTF; CDR3 DNA: TGTGCCAGCAGCCTGGGACAGAATAACTATGGCTACACCTTC
J gene: TRBJ2-2; clone size: medium-sized; V gene: TRBV6-5; D gene: TRBD2; CDR3 protein: CASSYPGGPGTGELFF; CDR3 DNA: TGTGCCAGCAGTTACCCGGGGGGGCCAGGCACCGGGGAGCTGTTTTTT
J gene: TRBJ1-5; clone size: .; V gene: TRBV4-1; D gene: .; CDR3 protein: CASSPDGGWPQHF; CDR3 DNA: TGCGCCAGCAGCCCTGATGGAGGGTGGCCCCAGCATTTT
J gene: TRBJ1-5; clone size: .; V gene: TRBV28; D gene: .; CDR3 protein: CASSSFGPGIQAQHF; CDR3 DNA: TGTGCCAGCAGTAGCTTTGGACCGGGAATTCAAGCCCAGCATTTT
J gene: TRBJ2-5; clone size: .; V gene: TRBV28; D gene: TRBD2; CDR3 protein: CASSSARASGRIIETQYF; CDR3 DNA: TGTGCCAGCAGTTCAGCCCGGGCTAGCGGGAGAATCATAGAGACCCAGTACTTC
J gene: TRBJ1-3; clone size: .; V gene: TRBV13; D gene: .; CDR3 protein: CASSTAPRSGNTIYF; CDR3 DNA: TGTGCCAGCAGCACCGCGCCCCGCTCTGGAAACACCATATATTTT
J gene: TRBJ2-3; clone size: .; V gene: TRBV19; D gene: .; CDR3 protein: CASSIGSITTDTQYF; CDR3 DNA: TGTGCCAGTAGTATAGGATCCATTACCACAGATACGCAGTATTTT
J gene: TRBJ2-1; clone size: .; V gene: TRBV7-2; D gene: .; CDR3 protein: CASSLQGHSSYNEQFF; CDR3 DNA: TGTGCCAGCAGCTTACAGGGCCATAGCTCCTACAATGAGCAGTTCTTC
J gene: TRBJ2-1; clone size: few; V gene: TRBV7-9; D gene: TRBD1; CDR3 protein: CASSPGQTNEQFF; CDR3 DNA: TGTGCCAGCAGCCCGGGACAGACTAATGAGCAGTTCTTC
J gene: TRBJ2-6; clone size: .; V gene: TRBV5-1; D gene: .; CDR3 protein: CASSLTEAGANVLTF; CDR3 DNA: TGCGCCAGCAGCTTGACAGAAGCTGGGGCCAACGTCCTGACTTTC
J gene: TRBJ2-7; clone size: .; V gene: TRBV11-2; D gene: .; CDR3 protein: CASSLASGTYEQYF; CDR3 DNA: TGTGCCAGTAGTCTAGCTTCGGGGACCTACGAGCAGTACTTC
J gene: TRBJ1-2; clone size: .; V gene: TRBV28; D gene: .; CDR3 protein: CASTGDSYGYTF; CDR3 DNA: TGTGCCAGCACTGGAGACAGCTATGGCTACACCTTC
J gene: TRBJ1-5; clone size: .; V gene: TRBV9; D gene: .; CDR3 protein: CASSVGYSNQPQHF; CDR3 DNA: TGTGCCAGCAGCGTAGGGTATAGCAATCAGCCCCAGCATTTT
J gene: TRBJ2-7; clone size: .; V gene: TRBV6-1; D gene: .; CDR3 protein: CASGAGAPNEQYF; CDR3 DNA: TGTGCCAGCGGGGCAGGGGCACCAAACGAGCAGTACTTC
J gene: TRBJ1-5; clone size: few; V gene: TRBV10-3; D gene: .; CDR3 protein: CAISSDSYQPQHF; CDR3 DNA: TGTGCCATCAGTTCAGACAGCTATCAGCCCCAGCATTTT
J gene: TRBJ1-2; clone size: few; V gene: TRBV15; D gene: .; CDR3 protein: CATSRDRFYGYTF; CDR3 DNA: TGTGCCACCAGCAGAGATAGGTTCTATGGCTACACCTTC
J gene: TRBJ1-5; clone size: .; V gene: TRBV19; D gene: .; CDR3 protein: CASSIGAYSNQPQHF; CDR3 DNA: TGTGCCAGTAGTATAGGGGCATATAGCAATCAGCCCCAGCATTTT
J gene: TRBJ2-5; clone size: .; V gene: TRBV6-6; D gene: .; CDR3 protein: CASSYLDMGAGEQYF; CDR3 DNA: TGTGCCAGCAGTTACCTTGATATGGGGGCGGGGGAGCAGTACTTC
J gene: TRBJ2-7; clone size: .; V gene: TRBV6-5; D gene: TRBD1; CDR3 protein: CASNPGQGAWEQYF; CDR3 DNA: TGTGCCAGCAACCCCGGACAGGGGGCTTGGGAGCAGTACTTC
J gene: TRBJ1-4; clone size: .; V gene: TRBV19; D gene: TRBD1; CDR3 protein: CASSTGPSRGDEKLFF; CDR3 DNA: TGTGCCAGTAGCACTGGGCCCAGCAGGGGGGATGAAAAACTGTTTTTT
J gene: TRBJ2-5; clone size: .; V gene: TRBV7-9; D gene: TRBD1; CDR3 protein: CASSFPRLQGARETQYF; CDR3 DNA: TGTGCCAGCAGCTTCCCCCGCCTACAGGGGGCGCGGGAGACCCAGTACTTC
J gene: TRBJ2-1; clone size: .; V gene: TRBV6-4; D gene: .; CDR3 protein: CASSDSTRRGHNEQFF; CDR3 DNA: TGTGCCAGCAGTGACTCGACCAGGAGAGGTCACAATGAGCAGTTCTTC
J gene: TRBJ1-5; clone size: .; V gene: TRBV5-8; D gene: .; CDR3 protein: CASSSKSWSNSNQPQHF; CDR3 DNA: TGTGCCAGCAGCTCCAAGTCGTGGTCAAATAGCAATCAGCCCCAGCATTTT
J gene: TRBJ2-7; clone size: once; V gene: TRBV2; D gene: .; CDR3 protein: CASSEADYEQYF; CDR3 DNA: TGTGCCAGCAGTGAGGCAGACTACGAGCAGTACTTC
J gene: TRBJ1-1; clone size: .; V gene: TRBV9; D gene: .; CDR3 protein: CASSVGAATEAFF; CDR3 DNA: TGTGCCAGCAGCGTAGGGGCAGCCACTGAAGCTTTCTTT
J gene: TRBJ2-3; clone size: .; V gene: TRBV5-6; D gene: TRBD1; CDR3 protein: CASSLFRVDRAIGYF; CDR3 DNA: TGTGCCAGCAGCTTGTTTCGCGTCGACAGGGCCATTGGGTATTTT
J gene: TRBJ2-7; clone size: .; V gene: TRBV5-1; D gene: .; CDR3 protein: CASSSDLLPYEQYF; CDR3 DNA: TGCGCCAGCAGCAGCGATCTATTACCCTACGAGCAGTACTTC
J gene: TRBJ2-7; clone size: .; V gene: TRBV7-8; D gene: TRBD1; CDR3 protein: CASSFGTGTYEQYF; CDR3 DNA: TGTGCCAGCAGCTTCGGGACAGGAACCTACGAGCAGTACTTC
J gene: TRBJ1-1; clone size: .; V gene: TRBV4-2; D gene: .; CDR3 protein: CASSATEVNTEAFF; CDR3 DNA: TGTGCCAGCAGCGCCACAGAGGTGAACACTGAAGCTTTCTTT
J gene: TRBJ1-5; clone size: .; V gene: TRBV13; D gene: .; CDR3 protein: CASSLGGQNQPQHF; CDR3 DNA: TGTGCCAGCAGCTTAGGCGGGCAGAATCAGCCCCAGCATTTT
J gene: TRBJ2-7; clone size: once; V gene: TRBV29-1; D gene: .; CDR3 protein: CSVVGQNYEQYF; CDR3 DNA: TGCAGCGTTGTAGGGCAAAACTACGAGCAGTACTTC
J gene: TRBJ2-3; clone size: .; V gene: TRBV14; D gene: TRBD2; CDR3 protein: CASSEGLVFPDTQYF; CDR3 DNA: TGTGCCAGCAGCGAAGGACTAGTCTTCCCAGATACGCAGTATTTT
J gene: TRBJ2-5; clone size: .; V gene: TRBV2; D gene: .; CDR3 protein: CASSFETQYF; CDR3 DNA: TGTGCCAGCAGTTTTGAGACCCAGTACTTC
J gene: TRBJ1-5; clone size: few; V gene: TRBV2; D gene: .; CDR3 protein: CASTRVGQPQHF; CDR3 DNA: TGTGCCAGCACCAGGGTAGGTCAGCCCCAGCATTTT
J gene: TRBJ2-7; clone size: .; V gene: TRBV7-8; D gene: .; CDR3 protein: CASSFYSSYEQYF; CDR3 DNA: TGTGCCAGCAGCTTTTACAGCTCCTACGAGCAGTACTTC
J gene: TRBJ2-7; clone size: few; V gene: TRBV4-1; D gene: .; CDR3 protein: CASSQVGPDYEQYF; CDR3 DNA: TGCGCCAGCAGCCAGGTAGGGCCCGACTACGAGCAGTACTTC
J gene: TRBJ2-2; clone size: .; V gene: TRBV5-1; D gene: .; CDR3 protein: CASSLVLGGTGELFF; CDR3 DNA: TGCGCCAGCAGCTTGGTGTTAGGGGGCACCGGGGAGCTGTTTTTT
J gene: TRBJ1-1; clone size: .; V gene: TRBV28; D gene: .; CDR3 protein: CASSPVRGRGDTEAFF; CDR3 DNA: TGTGCCAGCAGTCCCGTACGGGGAAGGGGGGACACTGAAGCTTTCTTT
J gene: TRBJ1-1; clone size: .; V gene: TRBV5-4; D gene: .; CDR3 protein: CASSFRGSATEAFF; CDR3 DNA: TGTGCCAGCAGCTTCAGGGGTTCTGCCACTGAAGCTTTCTTT
J gene: TRBJ1-1; clone size: .; V gene: TRBV27; D gene: .; CDR3 protein: CASSPGLLNTEAFF; CDR3 DNA: TGTGCCAGCAGTCCGGGACTGTTGAACACTGAAGCTTTCTTT
J gene: TRBJ1-4; clone size: .; V gene: TRBV28; D gene: TRBD1; CDR3 protein: CAVEGARGEKLFF; CDR3 DNA: TGTGCCGTCGAGGGGGCCCGGGGGGAAAAACTGTTTTTT
J gene: TRBJ2-5; clone size: .; V gene: TRBV2; D gene: .; CDR3 protein: CASSGRGVAARGETQYF; CDR3 DNA: TGTGCCAGCAGTGGGCGTGGAGTAGCGGCGAGGGGAGAGACCCAGTACTTC